This T cell receptor beta chain was identified in a study of T cells in Graves' hyperthyroidism and ophthalmopathy (dated by TCRdb to between 2019 and 2020). For the wider study: Peripheral blood was collected at initial diagnosis, before any treatment. To identify distinguishing TCR V-J signatures, a discovery cohort of some 100 patients was used, comprising 43 with Graves' ophthalmopathy and 57 with stable Graves' hyperthyroidism. Prospective prediction of ophthalmopathy was tested in an independent validation cohort consisting of 18 hyperthyroidism patients and over 15 patients who later progressed to ophthalmopathy. The 100 or so discovery patients were divided at random into training and test sets in a 7:3 ratio. Thyroid tissue and blood T-cell repertoires from more than 5 Graves' hyperthyroidism patients were also compared in the study. After sampling, hyperthyroidism patients received methimazole starting at 30 mg daily, and ophthalmopathy patients received high-dose intravenous methylprednisolone. According to the paper, TCR Vbeta CDR3 sequencing was carried out on over 130 peripheral blood samples, which came from fewer than 50 ophthalmopathy, roughly 75 hyperthyroidism and roughly 17 progressor patients.

Points the paper makes about the study in general: Sample size was not statistically predetermined, and blinding of investigators to group allocation was not performed. A model built on a 13 V-J signature distinguished ophthalmopathy from stable hyperthyroidism, reaching 85% to 90% sensitivity and around 81% specificity in cross-validation and 80%/75% in testing. In validation, the model predicted progression to ophthalmopathy with 60% to 71% sensitivity and over 72% specificity, a median of 6.5 months before onset. Most expanded thyroid clonotypes (frequency above 0.001) were also detected in blood, a finding suggesting that blood repertoires may reflect thyroid immune responses.

In the ophthalmopathy patients, disease was moderately to severely active, with a Clinical Activity Score of 3 or more, a NOSPECS grade of 4 or more, and a duration of less than 3 months. The study excluded patients with uncontrolled infections, other autoimmune diseases, pregnancy or lactation. Diagnoses relied on clinical symptoms, serum thyroxine and TRAb, thyroid ultrasound and orbital computed tomography. PBMCs were separated from roughly 10 ml of fresh peripheral blood using Ficoll-Paque density gradient centrifugation. Total RNA was extracted using Trizol reagent, and RNA quality was assessed on an Agilent 2100 Bioanalyzer. TCR beta CDR3 regions were amplified from RNA transcripts. The first round of RT-PCR for the TCR CDR3 was performed with the HTBI primer set and the Qiagen OneStep RT-PCR kit. Libraries were constructed in a second round of multiplex PCR, after which size selection and purification were carried out. The libraries were sequenced on an Illumina HiSeq2000 using paired-end 100 bp reads. The published analysis was carried out like this. SOAPnuke was used to process the raw data, with reads discarded if the reads contained adapters or uncalled bases, had a mean Phred below 15, or lacked an exact constant-primer or identifier match. COPE v1.2.5 was used to merge high-quality paired reads, and clonotypes were defined as unique nucleotide sequences. MiTCR v1.1 was used to align the clonotypes against IMGT TRBV, TRBD and TRBJ reference segments. The analysis was restricted to V-J combinations with a frequency above 0.0001, which together covered just over 98% of the repertoires. A TCS score was defined as the ratio of F50 (clonal expansion) to E x V (chaos), with BLOSUM62-based TCRdist applied between CDR3 peptides within each V-J. Welch's t-statistics and random forest reduced 450 to 600 V-J features to 13, which were used in a naive Bayes classifier (R e1071). The public reads were run again by TCRdb, first through fastp at Q25 and then through MiXCR, and only productive beta chains were kept. Rows with one shared CDR3 protein collapse into an entry with the most common genes and DNA. None of the V and J calls come from the authors' own analysis; TCRdb made them. This sample lists 330,000 or so distinct CDR3 sequences; roughly 19% were detected once. The ten largest clones take up about two fifths of the sample.

A few counts support this clonotype. Its target antigen remains unknown. No base quality information exists; no much larger clone differs at one position. The sequence was obtained from a man in his forties or fifties with Graves' ophthalmopathy. Sequenced material: blood.

The DNA sequence follows: TGTGCCAGCAGTGAAGCGCAGACATCTACCAACACCGGGGAGCTGTTTTTT. It translates to CASSEAQTSTNTGELFF. Recombination linked TRBV6-1 to TRBJ2-2; no confident D gene assignment can be made. Trimming takes 0 bases from V and 2 bases from J, and the germline ends sit 13 bases apart. The CDR3, from cysteine to phenylalanine, totals 17 residues. Only CDR3 DNA is held: 51 bases, read in frame from base 1. The CDR1 and CDR2 encoded by the germline V gene are MNHNS and SASEGT.